The 9 T cell receptor beta chains below were found in one sample sequenced in a study of blood T cell repertoires in COVID-19. The table came from immunoSEQ multiplex PCR; TCRdb's copy has only in-frame clones and leaves some out. Counted here are about 230,000 clones, roughly 79% occurring once; the ten biggest clones make up around 7.5%. The sequenced material came from peripheral blood. Receptor source: an elderly woman with COVID-19, enrolled during active disease.

DNA of the CDR3: TGTGCCAGCAGACCTAGCGGGAGAAAGATATCAGATACGCAGTATTTT. This gives the protein CASRPSGRKISDTQYF. The gene calls are TRBV6-2 or TRBV6-3 and TRBJ2-3; 10 bases agree with TRBD2. With 6 bases clipped from V and 4 bases from J, the junction kept 10 bases outside the gene matches. The CDR3 loop spans 16 amino acids. Germline V CDR1 and CDR2: MNHEY, SVGEGT.

The chain carries TRBV20-1 and TRBJ2-7; 7 bases are shared with TRBD1. Germline V lookup: CDR1 DFQATT, CDR2 SNEGSKA (reference sequence). The junction had 9 bases not matched to a gene; V was cut back by 3 bases and J by 4 bases. CDR3 length: 14 amino acids. CDR3 sequence (DNA): TGCAGTGCTAGTGGGGACAGTCCCGGGTACGAGCAGTACTTC. This encodes CSASGDSPGYEQYF.

This clone was counted between two and nine times. This chain connects TRBV10-3 to TRBJ1-6; D unclear. The V gene's germline CDR1 is ENHRY and CDR2 SYGVKD. This CDR3 region has 14 residues. Trimming removed 6 bases at V and 7 bases at J, with 13 bases between. The CDR3 loop is CAISEDGKNSPLHF. Written as DNA, the CDR3 is TGTGCCATCAGCGAGGACGGGAAAAATTCACCCCTCCACTTT.

The gene calls are TRBV5-8 and TRBJ1-6; D is unresolved. This CDR3 spans 17 amino acids. V gave up 2 bases and J gave up 14 bases, with 26 bases separating them. CDR1 is SGHTS, CDR2 YDEGEE, per germline. CDR3 bases: TGTGCCAGCAGCTTAGACTTGGAGGGCTTTCCATCCATGTCCCTCCACTTT. This codes for CASSLDLEGFPSMSLHF.

The chain combines TRBV20-1 with TRBJ2-1; D not resolved. Germline V gene lookup returns CDR1 DFQATT and CDR2 SNEGSKA (reference sequence). Between the trimmed V and J ends, which lost 5 bases and 11 bases, there was a span of 13 bases. This CDR3 contains 11 residues. DNA for the CDR3: TGCAGTGCTCCTCGCACAGTGAAGCAGTTCTTC. It yields the protein CSAPRTVKQFF.

The chain couples TRBV18 to TRBJ2-6, with 13 bases identical to TRBD2. The CDR3 runs 18 residues. The trim removed 4 bases at V and 4 bases at J, leaving 7 bases unmatched. Germline CDR1 KGHSH, CDR2 LQKENI. CDR3 nucleotide sequence: TGTGCCAGCTCACAGCGACTAGCGGGAGGTCCCGGGGCCAACGTCCTGACTTTC. Protein: CASSQRLAGGPGANVLTF.

This clone has more than one count but fewer than ten. This chain connects TRBV28 to TRBJ1-6; TRBD1 agrees at 11 bases. Germline V gene sequence: CDR1 MDHEN, CDR2 SYDVKM. The CDR3 sequence is 15 residues long. Trimming removed 7 bases from V and 12 bases from J; junction bases left unmatched: 11. The CDR3 loop is CASTSAGQGGKPLHF. The CDR3, as DNA: TGTGCCAGCACCTCGGCGGGACAGGGGGGGAAACCCCTCCACTTT.

This clone showed up just a few times. The chain employs TRBV6-6 and TRBJ1-1; no reliable D call. Germline loops: CDR1 MNHNY, CDR2 SVGAGI (reference sequence). V was cut by 7 bases and J by 0 bases, with 18 bases left in between. CDR3 length equals 16 residues. CDR3 residues: CASIGSFRVMNTEAFF. CDR3 in DNA: TGTGCCAGCATAGGAAGTTTCCGGGTCATGAACACTGAAGCTTTCTTT.

The rearrangement links TRBV30 to TRBJ2-5; D uncertain. Trimming left V 1 base short and J 4 bases short, with 7 bases between. The CDR3 totals 12 residues. Per the germline V gene, CDR1 is GTSNPN and CDR2 is SVGIG (reference sequence). This CDR3 reads CAWSASIETQYF. The CDR3 DNA sequence: TGTGCCTGGAGTGCTTCTATAGAGACCCAGTACTTC. Full variable domain (outside the CDR3, taken from reference TRBV30 and TRBJ2-5): SQTIHQWPATLVQPVGSPLSLECTVEGTSNPNLYWYRQAAGRGLQLLFYSVGIGQISSEVPQNLSASRPQDRQFILSSKKLLLSDSGFYLCAWSASIETQYFGPGTRLLVL.